The 23 T cell receptor beta chains listed next were all sequenced from one sample in a study of CD8+ T cells in alopecia areata. The treatment: oral pan-JAK inhibitor, 5-10 mg twice daily. cDNA prepared by RNA extraction and subsequent reverse transcription served as the template for sequencing. Data came from immunoSEQ multiplex PCR; TCRdb stores just in-frame clones and leaves some out. The table records 130,000 to 150,000 clones, 80% to 90% of them present only once. The specimen was CD8+ T cells sorted from blood, collected at week 4, from a patient treated with tofacitinib. The receptors originated from a human donor with alopecia areata.

The chain links TRBV6-5 to TRBJ1-6; 7 nucleotides match TRBD1. Unmatched junction bases numbered 13, after V lost 4 bases and J lost 10 bases. The CDR3 is 16 amino acids. Germline CDR1 and CDR2: MNHEY and SVGAGI. The CDR3 loop reads CASSWTQGPVGSPLHF. The DNA of the CDR3 is TGTGCCAGCAGTTGGACACAGGGGCCGGTGGGATCACCCCTCCACTTT.

J is TRBJ2-4 and V is TRBV12-5; no clear D gene. V was trimmed by 6 bases and J by 10 bases, leaving 10 bases between them. Germline V gives CDR1 LGHNT, CDR2 FRNRAP. This CDR3 contains 11 residues. In DNA form, the CDR3 reads TGTGCTAGTGGACCCGTTAAAATTCAGTACTTC. This gives the protein CASGPVKIQYF.

V and J are TRBV7-9 and TRBJ1-3; unclear D gene. Germline CDR1 SEHNR, CDR2 FQNEAQ (reference sequence). This CDR3 comprises 14 residues. V shed 5 bases and J shed 0 bases, with 8 bases lying between them. CDR3: CASSLVLSGNTIYF. The CDR3 DNA reads as TGTGCCAGCAGCCTGGTGCTCTCTGGAAACACCATATATTTT.

The chain carries TRBV5-6 and TRBJ2-4, with a weak D call TRBD2 (5 bases). V was pared by 2 bases and J by 11 bases, with 23 bases between. CDR3 size: 16 residues. Germline V gene sequence: CDR1 SGHDT, CDR2 YYEEEE. The CDR3 loop is CASSFRGLGIETVQYF. As DNA, the CDR3 is TGTGCCAGCAGCTTCAGAGGGTTGGGGATCGAAACTGTTCAGTACTTC.

The rearrangement uses TRBV12-5 and TRBJ2-1, with TRBD1 as a possible D gene (5 bases). Between the trimmed V and J ends, which lost 7 bases and 6 bases, there was a span of 22 bases. The germline V gene has CDR1 LGHNT and CDR2 FRNRAP. There are 16 residues in the CDR3. CDR3 sequence: CASAPVGAPSGNEQFF. CDR3 bases: TGTGCTAGTGCTCCCGTAGGGGCGCCCTCGGGCAATGAGCAGTTCTTC.

The chain uses TRBV29-1 and TRBJ2-2; a weak D match, TRBD2 (5 bases). Germline V gives CDR1 SQVTM, CDR2 ANQGSEA. V lost 1 base and J 7 bases, leaving 10 bases between the germline ends. The CDR3 spans 13 residues. The CDR3 nucleotides are TGCAGCGTTGAAGCGGGATTGATCGGGGAGCTGTTTTTT. Translation gives CSVEAGLIGELFF.

This clone was counted once. The CDR3 sequence: CASSPWTGTTYEQYF. CDR3 bases: TGTGCCAGCAGCCCTTGGACAGGGACTACCTACGAGCAGTACTTC. The rearrangement joins TRBV5-5 to TRBJ2-7, with a weak D call TRBD1 (8 bases). Trimming left V 4 bases short and J 2 bases short, with 16 bases between. Germline lookup yields CDR1 SGHKS and CDR2 YYEKEE (reference sequence). This CDR3 has 15 residues.

The CDR3 loop is CASSRTTSYEQYF. CDR3 DNA sequence: TGTGCCAGCAGCCGGACGACCTCCTACGAGCAGTACTTC. V and J are TRBV7-9 and TRBJ2-7; D is ambiguous. Trimming stripped 5 bases from V and 0 bases from J, with 8 bases between. From germline, CDR1 is SEHNR and CDR2 FQNEAQ (reference sequence). The CDR3 length is 13 residues.

The V call is TRBV4-1, the J call TRBJ1-1; TRBD1 matches 8 bases. Trimming removed 7 bases from V and 5 bases from J; junction bases left unmatched: 12. CDR3 length equals 15 residues. The V gene's germline CDR1 is MGHRA and CDR2 YSYEKL. The CDR3 bases are TGCGCCAGCACCTACGACAGGGGCAGGGGAACTGAAGCTTTCTTT. Translated, it gives CASTYDRGRGTEAFF.

V is TRBV11-2 and J is TRBJ2-7, with a tentative D call TRBD1 (7 bases). Per germline, CDR1 SGHAT and CDR2 FQNNGV. The CDR3 contains 15 residues. V lost 3 bases and J lost 5, with 17 bases in between. The CDR3 DNA reads as TGTGCCAGCAGCTTCCGGGGCAGGGGGGTGGACGAGCAGTACTTC. As protein: CASSFRGRGVDEQYF.

This chain uses TRBV12-5 with TRBJ2-7; D not certain. Germline CDR1 reads LGHNT; CDR2 reads FRNRAP. The CDR3 length is 11 residues. V gave up 5 bases and J gave up 5 bases, with 7 bases separating them. The CDR3 DNA reads as TGTGCTAGTGGTCCCCCCAACGAGCAGTACTTC. It codes for CASGPPNEQYF.

The genes are TRBV6-6 and TRBJ1-1; D unclear. V was clipped by 0 bases and J by 0 bases, with 11 bases between them. Germline V lookup: CDR1 MNHNY, CDR2 SVGAGI (reference sequence). The CDR3 loop spans 16 amino acids. The CDR3 reads CASSYSEVMMNTEAFF. The CDR3 coding sequence is TGTGCCAGCAGTTACTCGGAGGTTATGATGAACACTGAAGCTTTCTTT.

The rearrangement uses TRBV29-1 and TRBJ1-1; 10 bases line up with TRBD1. The germline gives CDR1 SQVTM, CDR2 ANQGSEA. The ends lost 6 bases at V and 1 base at J; junction bases unmatched: 5. This CDR3 comprises 14 residues. CDR3 protein: CSVQTGGPNTEAFF. CDR3 nucleotide sequence: TGCAGCGTCCAGACAGGGGGCCCGAACACTGAAGCTTTCTTT. Using reference TRBV29-1 and TRBJ1-1 for the parts outside the CDR3, the full variable domain is SAVISQKPSRDICQRGTSLTIQCQVDSQVTMMFWYRQQPGQSLTLIATANQGSEATYESGFVIDKFPISRPNLTFSTLTVSNMSPEDSSIYLCSVQTGGPNTEAFFGQGTRLTVV.

This clone was observed a handful of times. The chain couples TRBV4-1 to TRBJ1-2; no definite D call. The CDR3 covers 14 residues. V was trimmed by 0 bases and J by 5 bases, leaving 10 bases between them. CDR1 is MGHRA, CDR2 YSYEKL, per germline. CDR3 loop: CASSQEGIEYGYTF. In DNA form, the CDR3 reads TGCGCCAGCAGCCAAGAGGGTATCGAATATGGCTACACCTTC.

This chain links TRBV7-9 with TRBJ2-7; D call uncertain. The CDR3 sequence is 16 residues long. V lost 0 bases, J lost 0 bases, and 12 bases lay in between. Germline V lookup: CDR1 SEHNR, CDR2 FQNEAQ (reference sequence). The CDR3 protein is CASSLAAGSSSYEQYF. The DNA of the CDR3 is TGTGCCAGCAGCTTAGCGGCAGGCTCGAGCTCCTACGAGCAGTACTTC.

This chain joins TRBV29-1 and TRBJ2-1; the D is unclear. The V gene lost 4 bases and the J gene lost 6 bases, with 4 bases spanning the gap. Germline values: CDR1 SQVTM, CDR2 ANQGSEA. The CDR3 consists of 10 residues. The CDR3 sequence: CSVGGNEQFF. The CDR3 DNA sequence: TGCAGCGTTGGTGGCAATGAGCAGTTCTTC.

The chain carries TRBV5-6 and TRBJ1-5; possibly TRBD1 for D (5 bases). CDR3 length equals 18 residues. Trimming left V 5 bases short and J 5 bases short, with 26 bases between. The V gene's germline CDR1 is SGHDT and CDR2 YYEEEE. In nucleotides, the CDR3 is TGTGCCAGCAGACGTACCCTCCGTTGGGGCCCGTGTGATCAGCCCCAGCATTTT. Protein: CASRRTLRWGPCDQPQHF.

The chain employs TRBV6-5 and TRBJ1-6; 8 bases align to TRBD1. The CDR3 has 15 residues. J gave up 4 bases and V 7 bases, and 6 bases lay outside the gene matches. CDR1 is MNHEY and CDR2 is SVGAGI in the germline V gene. In nucleotides, the CDR3 is TGTGCCAGCACCCCGAGGACAGGGTATAATTCACCCCTCCACTTT. As protein: CASTPRTGYNSPLHF.

The V gene is TRBV7-2, the J gene TRBJ2-2, with D possibly being TRBD1 or TRBD2 (5 bases each). Germline lookup yields CDR1 SGHTA and CDR2 FQGNSA. V dropped 5 bases and J dropped 1 base, with 20 bases sitting between them. The CDR3 contains 18 residues. The CDR3 reads CASSLSGGRQLNTGELFF. DNA of the CDR3: TGTGCCAGCAGCCTCAGTGGGGGACGGCAACTGAACACCGGGGAGCTGTTTTTT.

This chain uses TRBV11-2 with TRBJ2-5; 8 bases map to TRBD2. This CDR3 is built from 16 residues. Germline CDR1 reads SGHAT; CDR2 reads FQNNGV. The J segment lost 0 bases and the V segment lost 1 base, leaving 4 bases of the junction unmatched. CDR3 nucleotide sequence: TGTGCCAGCAGCTTAGTTCCAGCGGGGGACCAAGAGACCCAGTACTTC. It specifies CASSLVPAGDQETQYF.

For this clone: At one end, the junction sequence differs from germline, possibly due to a read error. V is TRBV7-7 and J is TRBJ2-5; tentatively, D is TRBD1 or TRBD2 (5 bases each). The length of the CDR3 is 15 residues. The germline gives CDR1 SSHAT, CDR2 FNYEAQ (reference sequence). The chain's CDR3 is CASSSNRDLKETQYF. As DNA, the CDR3 is TGTGCTAGCAGCTCTAACCGGGACCTTAAAGAGACCCAGTACTTC.

The chain carries TRBV7-9 and TRBJ2-5, with 8 positions matching TRBD1. Trimming cost V 7 bases and J 3 bases; bases outside gene matches: 7. Germline CDR1 reads SEHNR; CDR2 reads FQNEAQ (reference sequence). The CDR3 runs 14 residues. Here the CDR3 DNA reads TGTGCCAGCACTACAGGGGGTAGCGAAGAGACCCAGTACTTC. The encoded protein is CASTTGGSEETQYF. Full variable domain (missing parts from reference TRBV7-9 and TRBJ2-5): DTGVSQNPRHKITKRGQNVTFRCDPISEHNRLYWYRQTLGQGPEFLTYFQNEAQLEKSRLLSDRFSAERPKGSFSTLEIQRTEQGDSAMYLCASTTGGSEETQYFGPGTRLLVL.

This clone was detected a few times. The chain links TRBV29-1 to TRBJ2-5, with 8 nucleotides matching TRBD1. The J call may be faulty, since TRBJ2-7 better matches the DNA end. In germline, CDR1 is SQVTM, CDR2 ANQGSEA. The CDR3 length is 13 residues. As DNA, the CDR3 is TGCAGCGCTAGGGGACAGGAGGGATACGAGCAGTACTTC. Protein: CSARGQEGYEQYF.